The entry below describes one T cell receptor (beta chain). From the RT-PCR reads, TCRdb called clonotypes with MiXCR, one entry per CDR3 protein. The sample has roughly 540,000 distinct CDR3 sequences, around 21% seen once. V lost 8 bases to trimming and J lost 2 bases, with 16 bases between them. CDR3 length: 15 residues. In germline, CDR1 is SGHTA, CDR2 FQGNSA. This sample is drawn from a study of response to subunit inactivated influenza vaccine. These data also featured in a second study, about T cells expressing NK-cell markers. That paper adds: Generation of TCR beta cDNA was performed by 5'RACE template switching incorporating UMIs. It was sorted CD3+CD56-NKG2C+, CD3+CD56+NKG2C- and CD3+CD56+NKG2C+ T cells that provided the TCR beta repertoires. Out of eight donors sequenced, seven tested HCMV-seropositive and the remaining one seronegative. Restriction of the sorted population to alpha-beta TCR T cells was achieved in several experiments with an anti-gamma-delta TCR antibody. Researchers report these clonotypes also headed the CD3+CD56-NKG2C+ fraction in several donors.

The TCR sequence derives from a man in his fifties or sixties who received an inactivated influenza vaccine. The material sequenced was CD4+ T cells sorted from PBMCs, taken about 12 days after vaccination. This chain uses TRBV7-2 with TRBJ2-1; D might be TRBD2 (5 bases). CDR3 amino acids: CASSSRAATYNEQFF. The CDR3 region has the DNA TGTGCCAGCTCATCGCGAGCGGCAACCTACAATGAGCAGTTCTTC.